In this sample, the clone carrying this T cell receptor (beta chain) turned up many times. Its target is unknown. Germline CDR1 reads SGHAT; CDR2 reads FQNNGV. Between the trimmed V and J ends, which lost 2 bases and 2 bases, there was a span of 16 bases. The CDR3 has 17 amino acids. This specimen comes from a study of lung T cells in sarcoidosis with Löfgren's syndrome. General observations from the study: TRAV12-1 and TRBV2 were reportedly most expanded in Löfgren's patients. Shared TRAV12-1 and TRBV2 CDR3 motifs were reported across several patients.

TCRdb itself ran the reads through MiXCR, one entry per CDR3 protein. The table shows some 21,000 distinct CDR3 sequences, with under 25% occurring only once. The chain recombines TRBV11-2 with TRBJ2-1; TRBD2 might be the D (5 bases). The sequenced sample was CD4+ T cells from bronchoalveolar lavage. The origin of this receptor is a human donor with sarcoidosis (Löfgren's syndrome or another form), or a control subject (not recorded which). In nucleotides, the CDR3 is TGTGCCAGCAGCTTATCCCCCAGTGCGGGTGCCTACAATGAGCAGTTCTTC. Translating it yields CASSLSPSAGAYNEQFF. Supplemented by reference TRBV11-2 and TRBJ2-1, the full variable domain reads EAGVAQSPRYKIIEKRQSVAFWCNPISGHATLYWYQQILGQGPKLLIQFQNNGVVDDSQLPKDRFSAERLKGVDSTLKIQPAKLEDSAVYLCASSLSPSAGAYNEQFFGPGTRLTVL.